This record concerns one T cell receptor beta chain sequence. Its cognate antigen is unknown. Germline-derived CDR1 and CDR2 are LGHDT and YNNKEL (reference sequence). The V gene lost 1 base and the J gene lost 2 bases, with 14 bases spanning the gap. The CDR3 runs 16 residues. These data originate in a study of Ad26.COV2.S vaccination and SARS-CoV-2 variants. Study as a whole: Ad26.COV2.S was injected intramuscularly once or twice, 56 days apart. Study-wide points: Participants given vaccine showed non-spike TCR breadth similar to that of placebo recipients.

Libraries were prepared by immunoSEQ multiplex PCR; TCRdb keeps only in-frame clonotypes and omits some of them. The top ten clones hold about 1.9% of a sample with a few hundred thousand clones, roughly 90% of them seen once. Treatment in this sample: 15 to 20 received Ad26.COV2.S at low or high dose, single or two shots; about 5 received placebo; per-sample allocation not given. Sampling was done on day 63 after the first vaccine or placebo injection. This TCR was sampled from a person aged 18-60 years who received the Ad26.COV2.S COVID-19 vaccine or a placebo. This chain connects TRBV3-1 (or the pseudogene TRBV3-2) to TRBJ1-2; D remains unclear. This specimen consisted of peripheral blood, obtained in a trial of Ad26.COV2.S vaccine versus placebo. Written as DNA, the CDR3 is TGTGCCAGCAGCCAAGGACGGCGCCTCGGGAACTATGGCTACACCTTC. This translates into CASSQGRRLGNYGYTF.